This T cell receptor (beta chain) is drawn from a study of T cells in tumors and immune-related adverse events (TCRdb year 2021). Reading from cysteine to phenylalanine, the CDR3 counts 14 amino acids. The read is trimmed to its CDR3 DNA, 42 bases read in frame from base 1. V and J lose 4 bases and 1 base, and a span of 9 bases separates them. CDR1 and CDR2, per the germline V gene, are LGHNA and YNFKEQ. A note on this clone: Its antigen remains unidentified. Base qualities are missing; no much larger clone stands one base away.

The treatment or condition label here, explained by the study, means: nivolumab (PD-1 blockade) given before sampling. The DNeasy Blood and Tissue Kit was used to extract DNA from formalin-fixed paraffin-embedded specimens. The TCR beta locus was amplified and sequenced with the immunoSEQ assay, yielding bulk TCR Vbeta CDR3 data. The published analysis was carried out like this. Non-productive CDR3s, sequences shorter than 7 amino acids, and those not starting with C or ending with F/W were excluded. Only specimens with at least 1000 reads were analysed, and clonotypes were defined at the amino acid level. Clonality was calculated as 1 minus Pielou's evenness. To equalize library sizes, abundance-weighted random subsampling with replacement was performed and repeated 100 times so that 95% confidence intervals could be reported. The Morisita overlap index was used to quantify repertoire overlap, and the top 40 clones in each specimen were examined for overlap with the irAE. The clones in this table, taken by TCRdb from immuneACCESS, are in-frame only. Not every clone is retained; where verified, under half of the shortfall comes from an unresolved V gene, and the cause of the rest is unknown. V and J calls and clone size are given by that table; D and trimming were obtained from the DNA. The table for this sample lists 9,000 to 13,000 clones; just under 95% of them were counted only once. More than 1.4% of the sample is held by the ten biggest clonotypes.

This receptor was taken from a female donor with metastatic renal cell carcinoma. The V and J segments used are TRBV4-2 and TRBJ2-3, with a weak D call of TRBD2 (6 bases match). The source was lymph node tissue, collected from a patient treated with anti-PD-1 therapy. The nucleotides read TGTGCCAGCAGCCCGGCGGGGCGCACAGATACGCAGTATTTT. The encoded protein is CASSPAGRTDTQYF.